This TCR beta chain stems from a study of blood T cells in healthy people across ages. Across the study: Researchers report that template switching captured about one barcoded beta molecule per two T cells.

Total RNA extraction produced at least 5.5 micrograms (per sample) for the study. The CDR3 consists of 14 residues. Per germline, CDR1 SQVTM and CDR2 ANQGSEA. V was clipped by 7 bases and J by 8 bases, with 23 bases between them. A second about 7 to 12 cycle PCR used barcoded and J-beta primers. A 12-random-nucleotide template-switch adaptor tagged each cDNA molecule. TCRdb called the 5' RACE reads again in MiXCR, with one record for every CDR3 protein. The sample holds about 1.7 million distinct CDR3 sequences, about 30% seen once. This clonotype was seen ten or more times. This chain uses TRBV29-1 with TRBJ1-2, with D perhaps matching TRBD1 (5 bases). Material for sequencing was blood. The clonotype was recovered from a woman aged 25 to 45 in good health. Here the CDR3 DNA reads TGCAGCGCGAAAATTTCAGGGATTGTAGGAGGCTACACCTTC. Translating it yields CSAKISGIVGGYTF.